This T cell receptor beta chain stems from a study of cytomegalovirus exposure and HLA in healthy donors (dated by TCRdb to about 2017). Context from the whole study: In an earlier analysis of 450 to 750 of the donors, 276 Gb of sequence data and some 100 million unique TCR beta sequences from about 180 million T cells were reported. Roughly 300 gigabases of sequencing data and tens of millions of unique TCR sequences were included in an early release covering under 650 HLA-typed donors. The genetic ancestry cluster associated with self-reported Caucasian donors included about four fifths of the 398 genotyped donors. The aim of the study was to test whether cataloging public T cell receptors could identify signatures of past pathogen exposure. The study profiled the T cell repertoires of about 640 subjects by immunosequencing and related them to cytomegalovirus serostatus. A separate validation cohort of 100 to 150 different subjects was used in addition to the approximately 700-subject first cohort. To predict cytomegalovirus infection status, the study combined high-throughput TCR immunosequencing, statistical association of individual TCRs with disease status, and machine learning. To study patterns of TCR occurrence, a later analysis re-analyzed previously published TCR beta repertoires from 700 or so donors and added high-resolution HLA genotyping. Rather than drawing on any new phenotypic data, the later analysis identified candidate immune exposures from TCR beta sequences and the way those sequences occurred across donors. An earlier analysis of about 600 of the donors used high-throughput TCR beta sequencing to judge whether each TCR beta V gene segment behaved as functional or pseudogenic. Donor age, sex, ethnicity and CMV serostatus were compiled together with the repertoire data. Genome-wide SNP genotypes for about 55% of the roughly 670 donors were used in a later genetic analysis, which treated that subset as a discovery cohort. Every discovery cohort repertoire had been produced on one sequencing platform. HLA typing included class I and class II loci at four-digit resolution. The number of donors typed differed by locus, with about 629-640 for A, B, C, DRB1 and DQB1, over 500 for DQA1, 600 to 610 for DPA1, and some 450 for DPB1. Five DR-DQ haplotypes were handled as single units for association and clustering because linkage in the cohort was strong. Across some 400 genotyped donors of the cohort, an average of about 200,000 unique TCR beta nucleotide sequences per donor were sequenced, and roughly a sixth of those sequences were non-productive.

Library preparation employed the immunoSEQ multiplex PCR assay. The multiplex PCR relied on a mix of 60 forward primers for TCR Vbeta segments and 13 reverse primers for TCR Jbeta segments. Amplification of the CDR3 region of rearranged TCR beta genes was performed with a multiplex PCR assay on genomic DNA. The amplified TCR beta libraries were sequenced on the Illumina HiSeq System as 87-base-pair reads. In the original analysis: A later analysis counted about 80 million unique TCR beta chains across the 666 repertoires, and roughly 9.9 million of these chains were shared by at least two donors. Raw reads were error-corrected and collapsed into unique sequences with a nearest-neighbor algorithm that merged closely related sequences to remove PCR and sequencing errors. Alignment of CDR3 sequences to IMGT reference sequences was used to assign V, D and J gene segments. For a sequence to be retained, at least a six-nucleotide match to both a V gene segment and a J gene segment was required. Rearrangements were called productive when the CDR3 lacked stop codons and stayed in frame with V and J; all others were non-productive. Following IMGT convention, CDR3 was defined as the stretch from the second conserved V-encoded cysteine to the conserved J-encoded phenylalanine. In an earlier analysis of 587 of the donors, sequences lacking an unambiguous match to a single V gene segment were excluded. An earlier analysis of approximately 590 of the donors called V segments functional above 56.7% productive rearrangements and segregating when the between-donor standard deviation exceeded 5%. To diagnose cytomegalovirus status from the catalog of TCR beta chain sequences, a statistical classification framework was built. V and J gene assignment, in a later analysis, came from comparing TCR nucleotide sequences with IMGT/GENE-DB human TR gene sequences. Using the TCRdist pipeline, a later analysis assigned CDR3 sequences along with most-parsimonious VDJ recombination scenarios. In a later analysis, each TCR beta chain was defined by its CDR3 amino acid sequence together with its V-gene family, and reads lacking a unique V-gene family were excluded. To address suspected cross-contamination and a sequencing artifact, a later analysis removed over 500 highly shared, low-generation-probability nucleotide sequences. For each public chain, a later analysis derived a clonal expansion index from normalized ranks of inferred template counts within each repertoire. Generation probabilities in a later analysis came from a VDJ recombination model fitted to out-of-frame rearrangements, and those results were checked against IGoR. Hypergeometric tests were used in a later analysis to score TCR-TCR, TCR-HLA and TCR-CMV co-occurrence, with a repertoire-size bias correction applied to the TCR pairs. A later analysis estimated false discovery rates by permuting HLA or CMV assignments 20 times. A later analysis grouped co-occurring TCRs with DBSCAN, adding TCRdist sequence similarity when clustering within HLA-allele-positive subsets. Co-occurrence clustering excluded repertoires with fewer than 30,000 or more than 120,000 public chains, plus five with anomalous nucleotide sharing. TCRdb took this table from immuneACCESS and kept in-frame rearrangements with V and J called. Such tables lack part of the clones; where checked against another copy, unresolved V genes explain under half of the gap, and the rest is unexplained. The DNA was the basis for D and trimming; V, J and clone size are from that table. The sample table records under 200,000 clones; 65% to 70% of these occur just once. Around 4% of the sample lies in the top ten.

CDR1 and CDR2, looked up from the germline V gene (reference sequence), are WNHNN and SYGVQD. The CDR3 contains 16 residues, cysteine and phenylalanine counted. The DNA shown is the 48-base CDR3, in frame from base 1. V ends up 1 base short and J 4 bases short, with an unmatched junction base count of 7. What the work shows at the level of the full study, not this receptor alone: Correlated functional status among segregating V segments might be attributable to linkage disequilibrium, but an unknown experimental factor could not be ruled out. Roughly uniform sequencing depth across donors was assumed in presence/absence analyses, although this assumption may not hold. In this cohort, only TCR beta chains were sequenced, and detectable features were limited by the absence of alpha or paired-chain data. Approximately 18 rarely observed V segments, including chromosome 9 orphons, were excluded from the earlier analysis of 550 to 700 of the donors because counts were too low. In an earlier analysis of some 500 of the donors, most TCR beta V segments appeared in productive rearrangements about 87% or about 30% of the time, broadly matching IMGT annotations. Most TCR sequences were seen in very few donors, while some public TCRs were found in many individuals. In a later genetic analysis, fewer N-insertions in productive TCRs were reported among donors in an Asian-associated ancestry cluster than the 666-donor mean. A further reported finding was that TCR beta sequences accurately predicted the HLA-A and HLA-B alleles for most subjects in the first cohort. A later analysis found that most CMV-associated TCR beta chains appeared HLA-restricted, with HLA associations seemingly driven largely by CMV exposure. According to the authors, the approach could potentially be generalized to other disease states and immunological phenotypes. In a later genetic analysis, a missense DCLRE1C variant was associated with V-gene and J-gene trimming of TCR beta chains, and the association was replicated in an independent cohort. Strong co-occurrence of HLA alleles, especially DR and DQ, made assigning TCR associations to individual alleles difficult. Because HLA typing was unavailable for some donors at each locus, only the typed subset was used in association tests. In the study, some 160 TCR beta chains were listed as associated with cytomegalovirus. In a later analysis, HLA-associated TCR beta chains showed more clonal expansion and lower generation probabilities than non-associated chains that were equally common. At a false discovery rate of 0.05, a later analysis linked under 20,000 TCR beta sequences to specific HLA alleles. In a later analysis, several top co-occurrence clusters were reported to appear linked to parvovirus B19, influenza, CMV and Epstein-Barr virus. The classifier was reported to diagnose cytomegalovirus status with high specificity and sensitivity in both the original and validation cohorts. Three of the identified cytomegalovirus-associated TCR beta chains were confirmed in vitro to be specific for cytomegalovirus antigens. Some IMGT-functional V segments, including TRBV6-2 and TRBV6-3, could not be told apart with the 87-base-pair reads, so those segments were excluded. The only immune exposure information available for the cohort was CMV serostatus. The sequencing pipeline was judged likely to have produced a cluster of highly shared sequence variants as a technical artifact. In a later analysis, the rate of TCR association differed among HLA loci, with DRB1 alleles having the most associated TCRs and HLA-C alleles having the fewest.

The cohort comprised several hundred healthy bone marrow donors. Cohort members were all nominally healthy when sampled, although unrecorded immune exposures were likely present. The donor tested CMV seropositive and was one of the 289 seropositive cohort members. A peripheral blood sample was provided by each donor, and peripheral blood mononuclear cells were used for TCR beta sequencing. Genomic DNA extraction from the blood cell samples was performed with the Qiagen DNeasy Blood Extraction Kit. In the case of this clone: Its antigen is not yet known. No base quality values were provided; no much bigger clone lies one nucleotide off.

Sequenced input: PBMCs. The TCR originated in a woman under 30 in good health and CMV-seropositive. The sequence links TRBV10-1 to TRBJ1-5; TRBD1 fits 7 bases in the junction. The nucleotide sequence is TGCGCCAGCAGTGAGTTACACCACAGGGGAAATCAGCCCCAGCATTTT. Its amino acids are CASSELHHRGNQPQHF.